These 13 T cell receptor beta chains came from one sample sequenced in a study of PD-1 blockade in classical Hodgkin lymphoma. The assay was immunoSEQ multiplex PCR, and TCRdb's table has in-frame clones only and misses some. In the table there are roughly 46,000 clones, around 74% of which are singletons. Time point denoted: cycle 4 day 1 (C4D1), after less than 7 weeks of nivolumab. All the patients suffered relapse after autologous stem cell transplantation, and brentuximab vedotin exposure differed. The sequencing used peripheral blood mononuclear cells (PBMCs), collected before the fourth cycle of nivolumab. The source of these receptors is a human donor with classical Hodgkin lymphoma.

CDR3 in amino acids: CASSGTAYSNQPQHF. The CDR3 DNA is TGTGCCAGCAGCGGGACAGCCTATAGCAATCAGCCCCAGCATTTT. The J gene is TRBJ1-5, the V gene TRBV2; 7 bases line up with TRBD1. Germline CDR1 is SNHLY and CDR2 is FYNNEI. The CDR3 runs to 15 residues. Trimming at V came to 6 bases and at J to 0 bases, leaving 5 bases not matched to a gene. Full variable domain (remainder filled in from reference TRBV2 and TRBJ1-5): EPEVTQTPSHQVTQMGQEVILRCVPISNHLYFYWYRQILGQKVEFLVSFYNNEISEKSEIFDDQFSVERPDGSNFTLKIRSTKLEDSAMYFCASSGTAYSNQPQHFGDGTRLSIL.

The V gene is TRBV27, the J gene TRBJ2-7, with D hard to call. Germline V lookup: CDR1 MNHEY, CDR2 SMNVEV (reference sequence). Trimming took 2 bases from V and 0 from J, leaving 8 bases between them. CDR3 size: 14 residues. DNA for the CDR3: TGTGCCAGCAGTTTAAGGACGGGCTCCTACGAGCAGTACTTC. As protein: CASSLRTGSYEQYF.

The chain's CDR3 is CASSRRLVADEQYF. The CDR3 DNA is TGTGCCAGTAGTAGAAGACTAGTGGCTGACGAGCAGTACTTC. The chain joins TRBV19 to TRBJ2-7; tentative D call: TRBD2 (6 bases). Germline V gene sequence: CDR1 LNHDA, CDR2 SQIVND (reference sequence). This CDR3 spans 14 amino acids. Trimming removed 4 bases from V and 5 bases from J, with 15 bases in between. Drawing the rest from reference TRBV19 and TRBJ2-7, the complete variable domain is DGGITQSPKYLFRKEGQNVTLSCEQNLNHDAMYWYRQDPGQGLRLIYYSQIVNDFQKGDIAEGYSVSREKKESFPLTVTSAQKNPTAFYLCASSRRLVADEQYFGPGTRLTVT.

This sequence joins TRBV5-4 and TRBJ2-6, with 8 bases identical to TRBD1. Germline V gene data show CDR1 as SGHNT and CDR2 as YYREEE (reference sequence). This CDR3 spans 16 amino acids. Trimming cost V 0 bases and J 1 base; bases outside gene matches: 0. The CDR3 DNA reads as TGTGCCAGCAGCTTGGACAGGGGGTCTGGGGCCAACGTCCTGACTTTC. Translated: CASSLDRGSGANVLTF.

V and J are TRBV9 and TRBJ2-1, with 12 nucleotides matching TRBD2. The CDR3 contains 16 residues. Trimming at V came to 3 bases and at J to 8 bases, leaving 9 bases not matched to a gene. Germline loops: CDR1 SGDLS, CDR2 YYNGEE. CDR3 residues: CASSAGLAGGVDEQFF. DNA of the CDR3: TGTGCCAGCAGCGCCGGGCTAGCGGGAGGGGTCGATGAGCAGTTCTTC.

This clone showed up just once. This rearrangement joins TRBV11-2 to TRBJ2-7, with 8 bases that match TRBD2. CDR1 is SGHAT, CDR2 FQNNGV, per germline. Germline trimming cut 5 bases from V and 3 bases from J; bases unmatched to any gene: 9. The CDR3 runs to 15 residues. The CDR3 loop reads CASSEAGTRRYEQYF. The CDR3 DNA sequence: TGTGCCAGCAGCGAAGCCGGGACTAGGCGCTACGAGCAGTACTTC.

The table lists this clone with a count of one. The CDR3 loop is CASSIETGYGETQYF. CDR3 sequence (DNA): TGTGCCAGCAGCATTGAGACAGGGTATGGAGAGACCCAGTACTTC. This chain links TRBV7-2 with TRBJ2-5, with 7 bases lining up with TRBD1. Germline lookup yields CDR1 SGHTA and CDR2 FQGNSA. CDR3 size: 15 residues. The V segment lost 5 bases and the J segment 4 bases; nucleotides outside the gene matches: 10. Full variable domain (rest looked up from reference TRBV7-2 and TRBJ2-5): GAGVSQSPSNKVTEKGKDVELRCDPISGHTALYWYRQSLGQGLEFLIYFQGNSAPDKSGLPSDRFSAERTGGSVSTLTIQRTQQEDSAVYLCASSIETGYGETQYFGPGTRLLVL.

This rearrangement joins TRBV6-6 to TRBJ1-4; D unclear. V was clipped by 7 bases and J by 5 bases, with 11 bases between them. The CDR3 has 13 amino acids. Germline V CDR1 and CDR2: MNHNY, SVGAGI (reference sequence). The CDR3 DNA is TGTGCCAGCACGATTGACCCCAATGAAAAACTGTTTTTT. It specifies CASTIDPNEKLFF.

The chain carries TRBV28 and TRBJ2-5; TRBD2 agrees at 8 bases. Germline V gives CDR1 MDHEN, CDR2 SYDVKM. This CDR3 spans 16 amino acids. The V segment lost 6 bases and the J segment 6 bases; nucleotides outside the gene matches: 15. The CDR3 region is CASRLPPGGGTKTQYF. CDR3 coding DNA: TGTGCCAGCAGGCTCCCCCCGGGGGGGGGCACGAAGACCCAGTACTTC.

The chain joins TRBV21-1 to TRBJ1-1; whether TRBD1, the table's D call, matches the DNA was not checked. TRBV21-1 represents a pseudogene. This CDR3 is 14 amino acids long. CDR3: CASQGGQANTEAFF. The CDR3 bases are TGTGCCAGCCAGGGGGGACAGGCGAACACTGAAGCTTTCTTT.

The chain couples TRBV28 to TRBJ2-1; 14 bases match TRBD2. The CDR3 is 16 amino acids. The germline V gene has CDR1 MDHEN and CDR2 SYDVKM. Trimming at V came to 2 bases and at J to 10 bases, leaving 7 bases not matched to a gene. The CDR3 sequence: CASSLGRLAGGREQFF. In DNA form, the CDR3 reads TGTGCCAGCAGTTTAGGGAGACTAGCGGGAGGGCGGGAGCAGTTCTTC.

The CDR3 nucleotides are TGTGCCAGCAGCTTAGGAGCAGGGGGCGAAGAGACCCAGTACTTC. This sequence encodes CASSLGAGGEETQYF. The chain employs TRBV7-9 and TRBJ2-5, with 8 bases lining up with TRBD1. The CDR3 has 15 amino acids. Germline CDR1 and CDR2: SEHNR and FQNEAQ (reference sequence). Trimming took 1 base from V and 3 from J; bases not matched to a gene: 4.

There are a few counts of this clone. The V and J genes are TRBV28 and TRBJ1-2; 7 nucleotides agree with TRBD1. The V and J ends lost 2 bases and 0 bases, in that order; junction bases with no gene match: 9. This CDR3 is 17 amino acids long. CDR1 is MDHEN and CDR2 is SYDVKM in the germline V gene. The CDR3 DNA follows: TGTGCCAGCAGTTTACCGGTTTGGGGGACAGCTAACTATGGCTACACCTTC. Amino acids: CASSLPVWGTANYGYTF.